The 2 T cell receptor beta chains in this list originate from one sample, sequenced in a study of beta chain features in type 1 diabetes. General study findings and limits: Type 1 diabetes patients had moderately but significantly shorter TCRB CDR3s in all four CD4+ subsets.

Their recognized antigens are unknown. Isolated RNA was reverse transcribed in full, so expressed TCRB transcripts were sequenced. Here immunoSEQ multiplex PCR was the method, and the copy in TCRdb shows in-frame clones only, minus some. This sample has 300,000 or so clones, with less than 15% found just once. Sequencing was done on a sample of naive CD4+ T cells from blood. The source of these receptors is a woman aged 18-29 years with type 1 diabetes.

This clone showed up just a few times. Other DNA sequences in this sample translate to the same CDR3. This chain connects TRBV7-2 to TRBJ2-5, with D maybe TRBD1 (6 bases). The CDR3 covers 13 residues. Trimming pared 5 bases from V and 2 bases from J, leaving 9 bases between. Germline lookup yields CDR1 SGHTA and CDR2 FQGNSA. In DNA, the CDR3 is TGTGCCAGCAGCCTGGACAGACAAGAGACCCAGTACTTC. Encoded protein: CASSLDRQETQYF.

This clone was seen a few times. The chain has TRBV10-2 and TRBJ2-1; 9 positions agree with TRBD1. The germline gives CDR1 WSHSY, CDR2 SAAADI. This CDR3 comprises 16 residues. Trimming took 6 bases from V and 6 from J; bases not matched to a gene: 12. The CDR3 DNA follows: TGCGCCAGCAGGGCTTGGGGACAGGGAGGGGGCAATGAGCAGTTCTTC. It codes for CASRAWGQGGGNEQFF.